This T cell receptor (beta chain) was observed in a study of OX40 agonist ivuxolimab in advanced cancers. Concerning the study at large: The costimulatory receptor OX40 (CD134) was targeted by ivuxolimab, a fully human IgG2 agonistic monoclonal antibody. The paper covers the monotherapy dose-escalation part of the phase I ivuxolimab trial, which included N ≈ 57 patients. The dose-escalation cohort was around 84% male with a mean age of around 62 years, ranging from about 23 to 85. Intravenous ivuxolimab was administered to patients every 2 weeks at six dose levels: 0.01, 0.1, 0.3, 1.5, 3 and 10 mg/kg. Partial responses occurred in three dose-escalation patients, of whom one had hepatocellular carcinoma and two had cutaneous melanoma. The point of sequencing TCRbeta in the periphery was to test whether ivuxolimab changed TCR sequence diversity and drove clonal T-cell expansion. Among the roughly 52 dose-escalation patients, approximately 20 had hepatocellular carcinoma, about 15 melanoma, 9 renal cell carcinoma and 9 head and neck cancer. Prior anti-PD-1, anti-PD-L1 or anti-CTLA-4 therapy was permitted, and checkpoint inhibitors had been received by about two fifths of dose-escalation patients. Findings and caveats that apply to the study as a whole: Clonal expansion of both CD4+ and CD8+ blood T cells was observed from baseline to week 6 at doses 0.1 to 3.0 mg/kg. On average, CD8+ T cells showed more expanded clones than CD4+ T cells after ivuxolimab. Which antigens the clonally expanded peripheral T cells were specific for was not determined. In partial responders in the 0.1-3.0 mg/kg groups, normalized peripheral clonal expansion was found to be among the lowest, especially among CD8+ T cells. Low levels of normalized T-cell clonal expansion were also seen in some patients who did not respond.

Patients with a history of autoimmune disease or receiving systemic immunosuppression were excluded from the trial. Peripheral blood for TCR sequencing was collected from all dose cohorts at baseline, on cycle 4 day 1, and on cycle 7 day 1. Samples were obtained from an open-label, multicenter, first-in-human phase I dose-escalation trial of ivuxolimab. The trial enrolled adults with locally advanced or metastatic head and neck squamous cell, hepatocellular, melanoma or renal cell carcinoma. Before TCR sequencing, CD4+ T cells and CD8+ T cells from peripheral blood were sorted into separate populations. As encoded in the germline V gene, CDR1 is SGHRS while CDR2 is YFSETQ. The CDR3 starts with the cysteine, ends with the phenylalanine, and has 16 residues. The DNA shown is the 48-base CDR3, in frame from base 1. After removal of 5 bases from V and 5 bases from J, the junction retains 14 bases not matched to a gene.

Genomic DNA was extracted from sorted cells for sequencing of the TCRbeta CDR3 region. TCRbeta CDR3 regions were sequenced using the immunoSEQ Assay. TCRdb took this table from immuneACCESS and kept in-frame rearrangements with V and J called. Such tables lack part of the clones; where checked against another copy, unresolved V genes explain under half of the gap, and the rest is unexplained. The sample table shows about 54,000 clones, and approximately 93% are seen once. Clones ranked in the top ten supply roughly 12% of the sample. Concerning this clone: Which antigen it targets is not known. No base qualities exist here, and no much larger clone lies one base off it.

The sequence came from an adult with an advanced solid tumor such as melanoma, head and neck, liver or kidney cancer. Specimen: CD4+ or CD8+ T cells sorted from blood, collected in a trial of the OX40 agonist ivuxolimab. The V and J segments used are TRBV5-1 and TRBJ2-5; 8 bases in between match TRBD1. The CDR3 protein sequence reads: CASRARTGLFRETQYF. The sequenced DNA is TGCGCCAGCAGGGCTCGGACAGGGTTATTTCGGGAGACCCAGTACTTC.